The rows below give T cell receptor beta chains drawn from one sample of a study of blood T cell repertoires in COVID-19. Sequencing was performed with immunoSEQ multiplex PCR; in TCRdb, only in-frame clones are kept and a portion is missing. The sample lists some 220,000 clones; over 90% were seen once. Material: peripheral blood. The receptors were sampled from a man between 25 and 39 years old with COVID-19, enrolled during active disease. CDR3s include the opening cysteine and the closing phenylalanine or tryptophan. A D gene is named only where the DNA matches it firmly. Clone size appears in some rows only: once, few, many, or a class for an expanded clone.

DNA: TGTGCCAGCGCCTTAACAGGGGAACGGATCGGGGAGCTGTTTTTT; CDR3: CASALTGERIGELFF; V: TRBV5-4; J: TRBJ2-2; size: -; D: TRBD1
DNA: TGTGCCAGCAGTTACGGTGGGCAGGGGGCGTTTGGCTACACCTTC; CDR3: CASSYGGQGAFGYTF; V: TRBV6-5; J: TRBJ1-2; size: -; D: TRBD1
DNA: TGTGCCTGGACAGTCGCCCAGGACACTGAAGCTTTCTTT; CDR3: CAWTVAQDTEAFF; V: TRBV30; J: TRBJ1-1; size: few; D: -
DNA: TGTGCCAGTAGTTTCGACAGGAGGACTAACTATGGCTACACCTTC; CDR3: CASSFDRRTNYGYTF; V: TRBV19; J: TRBJ1-2; size: -; D: -
DNA: TGCGCCAGCAGTGGTACTAGCGGGGGGGCCATCCACAATGAGCAGTTCTTC; CDR3: CASSGTSGGAIHNEQFF; V: TRBV10-2; J: TRBJ2-1; size: once; D: TRBD2
DNA: TGTGCCAGCTCACCTAGGGTAGCGGGAAACACAGATACGCAGTATTTT; CDR3: CASSPRVAGNTDTQYF; V: TRBV18; J: TRBJ2-3; size: -; D: TRBD2
DNA: TGTGCCAGCAGTTACTACCCTCGGCAGGTTACGGCCTTCTACGAGCAGTACTTC; CDR3: CASSYYPRQVTAFYEQYF; V: TRBV6-2/TRBV6-3; J: TRBJ2-7; size: -; D: -
DNA: TGTGCCAGCAGCACCTCTGACAGGGTTCGGTACGAGCAGTACTTC; CDR3: CASSTSDRVRYEQYF; V: TRBV7-9; J: TRBJ2-7; size: -; D: TRBD1
DNA: TGTGCCAGCAGCGTAGGGGCAGGGGACAGGTACCAAGAGACCCAGTACTTC; CDR3: CASSVGAGDRYQETQYF; V: TRBV9; J: TRBJ2-5; size: -; D: TRBD1
DNA: TGTGCCAGCAGCTCCTTCAATCAGCCCCAGCATTTT; CDR3: CASSSFNQPQHF; V: TRBV11-2; J: TRBJ1-5; size: once; D: -
DNA: TGTGCCAGCAGCTTAACGCCGGGACTCCAAGAGACCCAGTACTTC; CDR3: CASSLTPGLQETQYF; V: TRBV5-4; J: TRBJ2-5; size: once; D: -